These 13 T cell receptor beta chains were all obtained from the same sample, sequenced in a study of T cell responses to AZD1222 COVID-19 vaccine. Only in-frame clones appear in the TCRdb table, and some are missing; sequencing was by immunoSEQ multiplex PCR. The sample shows 150,000 to 200,000 clones, 85% to 90% of them seen only once. The sequencing used peripheral blood, collected on day 0 of AZD1222 vaccination. The source is an adult in good health.

With respect to this clone: At one end the junction does not follow the germline gene, possibly because of a read error. This chain uses TRBV6-5 with TRBJ2-7; D ambiguous. This CDR3 has 14 amino acids. The germline gives CDR1 MNHEY, CDR2 SVGAGI. The CDR3 region has the DNA TGTGCCAGCAGGTCCGATCCCCTCTCCAACGAGCAGTACTTC. This codes for CASRSDPLSNEQYF.

This chain joins TRBV5-6 and TRBJ1-2; D might be TRBD1 (5 bases). V gave up 4 bases and J gave up 1 base, with 14 bases separating them. CDR1 is SGHDT and CDR2 is YYEEEE in the germline V gene. This CDR3 contains 15 residues. CDR3 amino acids: CASSAPGGNNYGYTF. CDR3 sequence (DNA): TGTGCCAGCAGCGCCCCGGGGGGGAATAACTATGGCTACACCTTC.

This clone was counted a few times. The chain recombines TRBV25-1 with TRBJ2-7; TRBD1 matches at 7 bases. After removal of 4 bases from V and 2 bases from J, the junction contained 8 bases not matched to a gene. There are 15 residues in the CDR3. The germline gives CDR1 MGHDK, CDR2 SYGVNS. This chain's CDR3 is CASSGFRDRTYEQYF. As DNA, the CDR3 is TGTGCCAGCAGTGGGTTCCGGGACAGAACCTACGAGCAGTACTTC.

This chain joins TRBV11-2 and TRBJ1-3, with D perhaps TRBD1 (5 bases). This CDR3 has 18 residues. V lost 1 base, J lost 0 bases, and 16 bases lay in between. Germline V gene sequence: CDR1 SGHAT, CDR2 FQNNGV. CDR3 protein: CASSLVKGRRISGNTIYF. CDR3 sequence (DNA): TGTGCCAGCAGCTTAGTCAAGGGACGCCGAATCTCTGGAAACACCATATATTTT. The variable domain in full, completed from reference TRBV11-2 and TRBJ1-3, reads EAGVAQSPRYKIIEKRQSVAFWCNPISGHATLYWYQQILGQGPKLLIQFQNNGVVDDSQLPKDRFSAERLKGVDSTLKIQPAKLEDSAVYLCASSLVKGRRISGNTIYFGEGSWLTVV.

This clone was detected only once. This chain connects TRBV13 to TRBJ1-6; a possible D gene is TRBD1 (5 bases). V lost 5 bases to trimming and J lost 5 bases, with 10 bases between them. In germline, CDR1 is PRHDT, CDR2 FYEKMQ (reference sequence). The CDR3 extends over 14 amino acids. CDR3 DNA sequence: TGTGCCAGCAGCCGGCGGGGGGATAATTCACCCCTCCACTTT. Its protein is CASSRRGDNSPLHF.

The chain combines TRBV5-6 with TRBJ1-4; TRBD1 matches 8 bases. The CDR3 totals 16 residues. Germline-derived CDR1 and CDR2 are SGHDT and YYEEEE. V lost 3 bases and J lost 0; bases outside the gene matches: 4. The CDR3 DNA follows: TGTGCCAGCAGCTATACAGGGGGAGCAACTAATGAAAAACTGTTTTTT. Translated: CASSYTGGATNEKLFF.

The chain links TRBV7-2 to TRBJ2-7, with TRBD1 as a possible D gene (6 bases). Germline V CDR1 and CDR2: SGHTA, FQGNSA. The CDR3 runs to 13 residues. The germline V and J ends were trimmed by 6 bases and 2 bases, with 11 bases remaining between them. The CDR3 nucleotides read TGTGCCAGCAGAATAGGGGGAACCTACGAGCAGTACTTC. Encoded protein: CASRIGGTYEQYF.

The rearrangement uses TRBV7-3 and TRBJ2-3, with 7 nucleotides matching TRBD1. The CDR3 consists of 15 residues. The V and J ends lost 0 bases and 3 bases, in that order; junction bases with no gene match: 3. The V gene's germline CDR1 is SGHTA and CDR2 FQGTGA. This CDR3 reads CASSLTGGGTDTQYF. CDR3 nucleotide sequence: TGTGCCAGCAGCTTAACAGGGGGCGGAACAGATACGCAGTATTTT.

The V call is TRBV7-9, the J call TRBJ2-7, with 7 positions matching TRBD1. Per the germline V gene, CDR1 is SEHNR and CDR2 is FQNEAQ (reference sequence). Trimming removed 5 bases from V and 6 bases from J; junction bases left unmatched: 13. This CDR3 is built from 15 residues. Written as DNA, the CDR3 is TGTGCCAGCAGCCCCGAGTGGACAGGTGGTGGCGAGCAGTACTTC. As protein: CASSPEWTGGGEQYF.

The rearrangement links TRBV10-3 to TRBJ1-3; 9 positions agree with TRBD1. The CDR3 runs to 14 residues. Germline-derived CDR1 and CDR2 are ENHRY and SYGVKD. Germline trimming cut 6 bases from V and 8 bases from J; bases unmatched to any gene: 8. The CDR3 spells CAISRDREVDTIYF. The CDR3 DNA reads as TGTGCCATCAGCCGGGACAGGGAAGTGGACACCATATATTTT.

The chain employs TRBV11-2 and TRBJ2-7; TRBD2 is a possible D gene (6 bases). The V end was cut by 0 bases, the J end by 0 bases, with 9 bases between. This CDR3 comprises 15 residues. The germline V gene has CDR1 SGHAT and CDR2 FQNNGV. The CDR3 DNA follows: TGTGCCAGCAGCTTAGAGGGGGGAACCTCCTACGAGCAGTACTTC. Translating it yields CASSLEGGTSYEQYF. The full variable domain, with the rest looked up from reference TRBV11-2 and TRBJ2-7, is EAGVAQSPRYKIIEKRQSVAFWCNPISGHATLYWYQQILGQGPKLLIQFQNNGVVDDSQLPKDRFSAERLKGVDSTLKIQPAKLEDSAVYLCASSLEGGTSYEQYFGPGTRLTVT.

The chain couples TRBV7-9 to TRBJ1-2, with D tentatively TRBD1 (5 bases). V lost 1 base to trimming and J lost 8 bases, with 14 bases between them. CDR3 length: 14 amino acids. Germline V CDR1 and CDR2: SEHNR, FQNEAQ (reference sequence). CDR3: CASSLGQPLYGYTF. CDR3 nucleotide sequence: TGTGCCAGCAGCTTAGGACAGCCACTATACGGCTACACCTTC.

This clone was seen ten or more times. The chain uses TRBV12-3 or TRBV12-4 and TRBJ2-1; 10 nucleotides line up with TRBD2. V shed 4 bases and J 10 bases; nucleotides not matched to a gene: 4. CDR3 size: 13 residues. The CDR3 here is CASSSLTSGEQFF. The CDR3 region has the DNA TGTGCCAGCAGTTCCTTGACTAGCGGGGAGCAGTTCTTC.